This T cell receptor beta chain was identified in a study of tissue T cells after allogeneic stem cell transplantation. The assay was immunoSEQ multiplex PCR, and TCRdb's table has in-frame clones only and misses some. The data contain roughly 45,000 clones, nearly 75% of them singletons. Note on this clone: The antigen remains undetermined. Gene names are mouse gene names.

Overall study results and limits: In patients and mice, blood and spleen missed much of tissue repertoire. The study did not identify alloreactive or antigen-specific tissue TCRs, and some clones might be persisting host cells. Shared clones across patients were few; motif clustering revealed tissue-specific shared signatures. TCR repertoires tracked anatomic similarity, regardless of disease or transplant status.

The sequence was obtained from a pool of C57BL/6 mice in good health. Source material: sorted cells pooled from one or two spleens.

The CDR3 DNA, read in part, is TGTGCCAGCAGTTTAGTCGGGGAACAGTAC. Encoded protein: CASSLVGEQY. The full CDR3 reads CASSLVGEQYF. This sequence joins TRBV15 and TRBJ2-7; no clear D gene. The read terminates 1 residue ahead of where the CDR3 ends, so the germline J gene completes it. Trimming took 1 base from V and 7 from J, leaving 5 bases between them. The CDR3 extends over 11 amino acids. Germline V gene data show CDR1 as SGHND and CDR2 as FRSKSL.